This entry features one TCR beta chain sequence. Its recognized antigen is unknown. Per-base qualities were not stored, and no clone one base away is much larger. The TCR beta CDR3 regions were amplified from RNA transcripts. The TCR CDR3 was subjected to a first round of RT-PCR using the HTBI primer set and the Qiagen OneStep RT-PCR kit. A second multiplex PCR round built the libraries, followed by size selection and purification. The libraries were sequenced on an Illumina HiSeq2000 using paired-end 100 bp reads. Per the authors' processing: SOAPnuke was used to process the raw data, throwing out any read that contained adapters or uncalled bases, had a mean Phred below 15, or lacked an exact constant-primer or identifier match. COPE v1.2.5 was used to merge the high-quality paired reads, and each unique nucleotide sequence was defined as a clonotype. MiTCR v1.1 was used to align clonotypes to the IMGT TRBV, TRBD and TRBJ reference segments. Only V-J combinations with frequency above 0.0001, covering 99.2% of repertoires, were analysed. A TCS score was defined as the ratio between F50 (clonal expansion) and ExV (chaos), using BLOSUM62-based TCRdist between CDR3 peptides within each V-J. Welch's t-statistics and random forest reduced 450 to 600 V-J features to 10 to 15, which were used in a naive Bayes classifier (R e1071). Thyroid-blood repertoire similarity was quantified with the Morisita-Horn index. TCRdb reanalyzed the raw reads on its own, using fastp at Q25 for trimming and MiXCR for clone calling, and kept in-frame beta chains. Rows with a matching CDR3 protein are joined into one entry that keeps the most common DNA and genes. The V and J calls come from TCRdb's annotation, not from the publication. This sample gives over 650,000 distinct CDR3 sequences in total; 40% to 55% of them show up just once. The ten largest clonotypes hold under 8% of the sample.

This record comes from a study of T cells in Graves' hyperthyroidism and ophthalmopathy (dated by TCRdb to the late 2010s). Some background on the complete study: To identify distinguishing TCR V-J signatures, a discovery cohort of 90 to 100 patients was used, comprising 43 with Graves' ophthalmopathy and around 60 with stable Graves' hyperthyroidism. Once sampling was done, hyperthyroidism patients were given methimazole at a starting dose of 30 mg daily, whereas ophthalmopathy patients were given high-dose intravenous methylprednisolone. Prospective prediction of ophthalmopathy was tested in an independent validation cohort of fewer than 20 hyperthyroidism patients and 15 to 17 patients who later progressed to ophthalmopathy. According to the paper, TCR Vbeta CDR3 sequencing was carried out on roughly 130 peripheral blood samples, which came from over 40 ophthalmopathy, around 74 hyperthyroidism and about 17 progressor patients. The roughly 94 discovery patients were randomly divided into training and test sets at a 7:3 ratio. The study also compared thyroid tissue and blood T-cell repertoires from roughly six Graves' hyperthyroidism patients. The research as a whole found: Sample size was not statistically predetermined, and investigators were not blinded to group allocation. A model built on a 13 V-J signature distinguished ophthalmopathy from stable hyperthyroidism, reaching 85% to 90% sensitivity and around 81% specificity in cross-validation and 80%/75% in testing. In validation, progression to ophthalmopathy was predicted by the model with roughly 71% sensitivity and roughly 72% specificity, a median of about 6.8 months before onset. Most expanded thyroid clonotypes (frequency above 0.001) were also found in blood, which suggests that blood repertoires may mirror thyroid immune responses.

From a lookup of the germline V gene, CDR1 and CDR2 are SQVTM and ANQGSEA. From the cysteine through the phenylalanine, the CDR3 covers 16 amino acids. Left in the record is the CDR3 DNA by itself, 48 bases read in frame from the first base. V and J are truncated by 1 base and 2 bases respectively, leaving an intervening sequence of 15 bases. Any patient with an uncontrolled infection, another autoimmune disease, pregnancy or lactation was excluded. Diagnoses were based on clinical symptoms, serum thyroxine and TRAb, thyroid ultrasound and orbital computed tomography. Total RNA was extracted using Trizol reagent, and RNA quality was assessed on an Agilent 2100 Bioanalyzer.

This TCR came from an adult man with Graves' disease, either hyperthyroidism or ophthalmopathy (not recorded which). The sample consisted of peripheral blood or thyroid tissue (not recorded which). This receptor chain uses TRBV29-1 and TRBJ1-5; possibly the D gene is TRBD1, per 6 matching bases. The CDR3 region has the sequence CSVEGYRVGGNQPQHF. Read as DNA, the sequence is TGCAGCGTTGAAGGCTACAGGGTAGGTGGCAATCAGCCCCAGCATTTT.